This TCR beta chain came from a study of vaccination effects on CD4 cells after COVID-19. About the research overall: About 2.1 million PBMC were seeded per well and grown in the presence of about 9 IU/ml IL-2 and around 11 ug/ml peptides.

This CDR3 has 16 amino acids. CDR1 MNHEY and CDR2 SVGAGI come from the germline V gene. V gave up 0 bases and J gave up 0 bases, with 9 bases separating them. On this clone itself: The antigen is undetermined.

Investigators separated out CD4+ T cells once 9 to 11 days of culture had passed. Every participant took two doses of the BNT162b2 or mRNA-1273 vaccine. Data came from immunoSEQ multiplex PCR; TCRdb stores just in-frame clones and leaves some out. The data show some 66,000 clones, 70% to 80% seen once. The material was CD4+ T cells from PBMCs cultured without peptide, obtained after COVID-19 vaccination. This clonotype was sampled from a human donor who received a COVID-19 vaccine. The chain uses TRBV6-5 and TRBJ1-3, with a tentative D call TRBD1 (5 bases). The CDR3 here is CASSYSGPHSGNTIYF. CDR3 in DNA: TGTGCCAGCAGTTACTCGGGACCGCACTCTGGAAACACCATATATTTT.